A single sample gave rise to the 32 T cell receptor beta chains below, sequenced in a study of CD8 T cells in Susac syndrome. The authors reverse transcribed roughly 0.5 to 1 ug RNA with random hexamers. TCRdb itself ran the immunoSEQ multiplex PCR reads through MiXCR, one entry per CDR3 protein. The sample yields 160,000 or so distinct CDR3 sequences, around 95% seen once. Source material: CD8+ T cells from PBMCs. All receptors come from a human donor with multiple sclerosis.

The CDR3 region has the DNA TGTGCCTGGAGTGTAGGGCAGACGAACACTGAAGCTTTCTTT. It encodes CAWSVGQTNTEAFF. The chain combines TRBV30 with TRBJ1-1; D is ambiguous. In germline, CDR1 is GTSNPN, CDR2 SVGIG (reference sequence). Trimming left V 0 bases short and J 1 base short, with 9 bases between. This CDR3 is built from 14 residues.

In nucleotides, the CDR3 is TGTGCCAGCAGCGACGGACAGGGGATTTTGAACACTGAAGCTTTCTTT. It is translated as CASSDGQGILNTEAFF. This sequence joins TRBV13 and TRBJ1-1; 9 bases agree with TRBD1. Germline V gene data show CDR1 as PRHDT and CDR2 as FYEKMQ (reference sequence). The CDR3 consists of 16 residues. Trimming removed 5 bases from V and 0 bases from J; junction bases left unmatched: 7.

The chain is built from TRBV15 and TRBJ2-3; a possible D gene is TRBD1 (5 bases). The germline V and J ends were trimmed by 5 bases and 4 bases, with 16 bases remaining between them. The CDR3 runs to 15 residues. Germline V gives CDR1 LNHNV, CDR2 YYDKDF (reference sequence). The DNA of the CDR3 is TGTGCCACCAGCGCACCAGGGATATTTTCAGATACGCAGTATTTT. This translates into CATSAPGIFSDTQYF.

The V call is TRBV27, the J call TRBJ2-7, with TRBD1 identical over 9 bases. The J segment lost 4 bases and the V segment lost 8 bases, leaving 12 bases of the junction unmatched. The germline CDR1 and CDR2 sequences are MNHEY and SMNVEV (reference sequence). CDR3 size: 15 residues. CDR3 DNA sequence: TGTGCCAGCGGAGGGAGGGACAGGGATGTGTACGAGCAGTACTTC. Translated, it gives CASGGRDRDVYEQYF.

The chain combines TRBV15 with TRBJ2-1; TRBD2 aligns across 7 bases. Germline V lookup: CDR1 LNHNV, CDR2 YYDKDF (reference sequence). With 0 bases clipped from V and 10 bases from J, the junction kept 9 bases outside the gene matches. CDR3 length: 15 residues. CDR3 nucleotides: TGTGCCACCAGCAGAGATCGCCTGGGGAGGGACGAGCAGTTCTTC. Its protein is CATSRDRLGRDEQFF.

The V gene is TRBV14, the J gene TRBJ2-3; 9 nucleotides agree with TRBD1. The J segment lost 3 bases and the V segment lost 1 base, leaving 5 bases of the junction unmatched. Germline assignment: CDR1 SGHDN and CDR2 FVKESK. The CDR3 covers 16 residues. The CDR3 is CASSQAKTGGTDTQYF. DNA of the CDR3: TGTGCCAGCAGCCAAGCCAAGACAGGGGGGACAGATACGCAGTATTTT.

This chain links TRBV12-3 or TRBV12-4 with TRBJ2-1; no definite D call. The CDR3 spans 12 residues. V shed 7 bases and J shed 14 bases, with 18 bases lying between them. The CDR3 DNA is TGTGCCAGCACCACCCAGGTGGGTTTCGAGTTCTTC. It yields the protein CASTTQVGFEFF.

V gene TRBV27 combines with J gene TRBJ1-2; TRBD1 agrees at 7 bases. CDR1 and CDR2 from the germline V gene are MNHEY and SMNVEV (reference sequence). This CDR3 has 16 amino acids. V gave up 4 bases and J gave up 4 bases; unmatched junction bases: 12. The CDR3 loop is CASSSSGTDKLYGYTF. Written as DNA, the CDR3 is TGTGCCAGCAGTTCTTCCGGGACAGATAAACTCTATGGCTACACCTTC.

The V gene is TRBV3-1, the J gene TRBJ2-2; D may be TRBD1 (6 bases). This CDR3 spans 16 amino acids. The V end lost 0 bases, the J end lost 5 bases, and 13 bases lay between the germline ends. The germline V gene has CDR1 LGHDT and CDR2 YNNKEL (reference sequence). CDR3 sequence: CASSQDRKGVTGELFF. The CDR3 DNA sequence: TGTGCCAGCAGCCAAGATCGGAAGGGGGTGACCGGGGAGCTGTTTTTT.

J is TRBJ1-5 and V is TRBV27; D gene ambiguous. Trimming left V 6 bases short and J 4 bases short, with 7 bases between. The germline gives CDR1 MNHEY, CDR2 SMNVEV (reference sequence). The CDR3 is 12 amino acids. The CDR3 reads CASSQRNQPQHF. In DNA, the CDR3 is TGTGCCAGCAGCCAAAGGAATCAGCCCCAGCATTTT.

DNA for the CDR3: TGCGCCAGCAGCGGGCGGCAATACGAGCAGTACTTC. Translated: CASSGRQYEQYF. The rearrangement joins TRBV5-1 to TRBJ2-7; D unresolved. The CDR3 is 12 amino acids. The germline CDR1 and CDR2 sequences are SGHRS and YFSETQ. The V gene lost 4 bases and the J gene lost 4 bases, with 9 bases spanning the gap.

V is TRBV9 and J is TRBJ1-1; 7 bases line up with TRBD1. V was clipped by 4 bases and J by 0 bases; unmatched bases: 12. The CDR3 has 17 amino acids. Per germline, CDR1 SGDLS and CDR2 YYNGEE. The DNA for the CDR3 is TGTGCCAGCAGCACCCACCCGGCAGGGGGTTTGAACACTGAAGCTTTCTTT. Its translation is CASSTHPAGGLNTEAFF. Full variable domain (outside the CDR3, taken from reference TRBV9 and TRBJ1-1): DSGVTQTPKHLITATGQRVTLRCSPRSGDLSVYWYQQSLDQGLQFLIQYYNGEERAKGNILERFSAQQFPDLHSELNLSSLELGDSALYFCASSTHPAGGLNTEAFFGQGTRLTVV.

The V and J genes are TRBV15 and TRBJ1-2; TRBD1 matches 9 bases. The CDR3 consists of 15 residues. The germline V gene has CDR1 LNHNV and CDR2 YYDKDF (reference sequence). Trimming cost V 0 bases and J 6 bases; bases outside gene matches: 5. CDR3 sequence reads: CATSRDRGTGNGYTF. CDR3 sequence (DNA): TGTGCCACCAGCAGAGATAGAGGGACAGGGAATGGCTACACCTTC.

This clonotype appeared once. The V gene is TRBV5-4, the J gene TRBJ2-5; TRBD2 aligns across 10 bases. Germline CDR1 reads SGHNT; CDR2 reads YYREEE (reference sequence). This CDR3 contains 16 residues. V gave up 2 bases and J gave up 2 bases; unmatched junction bases: 6. The CDR3 spells CASSLAGGPGQETQYF. CDR3 DNA sequence: TGTGCCAGCAGCTTAGCGGGGGGGCCGGGGCAAGAGACCCAGTACTTC.

The chain uses TRBV6-5 and TRBJ2-1; 9 nucleotides match TRBD2. From germline, CDR1 is MNHEY and CDR2 SVGAGI. The CDR3 loop spans 15 amino acids. Trimming removed 0 bases from V and 3 bases from J; junction bases left unmatched: 0. The CDR3: CASSYSSGGYNEQFF. For the CDR3, the DNA is TGTGCCAGCAGTTACTCTAGCGGGGGCTACAATGAGCAGTTCTTC.

This clonotype was seen once. The genes are TRBV30 and TRBJ2-3, with 9 bases aligning to TRBD1. This CDR3 has 15 residues. In germline, CDR1 is GTSNPN, CDR2 SVGIG (reference sequence). Trimming took 0 bases from V and 4 from J; bases not matched to a gene: 5. The CDR3 sequence is CAWSVGDRAPDTQYF. DNA of the CDR3: TGTGCCTGGAGTGTAGGGGACAGGGCTCCAGATACGCAGTATTTT. Full variable domain (rest looked up from reference TRBV30 and TRBJ2-3): SQTIHQWPATLVQPVGSPLSLECTVEGTSNPNLYWYRQAAGRGLQLLFYSVGIGQISSEVPQNLSASRPQDRQFILSSKKLLLSDSGFYLCAWSVGDRAPDTQYFGPGTRLTVL.

The rearrangement uses TRBV3-1 and TRBJ2-3; D remains ambiguous. Germline V gene lookup returns CDR1 LGHDT and CDR2 YNNKEL (reference sequence). The length of the CDR3 is 15 residues. V was clipped by 3 bases and J by 7 bases, with 17 bases between them. The CDR3 sequence is CASSQETGLLYTQYF. CDR3 coding DNA: TGTGCCAGCAGCCAGGAGACGGGCCTTCTCTATACGCAGTATTTT.

V usage is TRBV11-2 and J usage is TRBJ2-7, with TRBD1 matching 8 bases. From germline, CDR1 is SGHAT and CDR2 FQNNGV. The CDR3 contains 17 residues. The J segment lost 2 bases and the V segment lost 1 base, leaving 10 bases of the junction unmatched. The CDR3 here is CASSLGRGTGPTYEQYF. The CDR3 DNA reads as TGTGCCAGCAGCTTAGGTAGAGGGACAGGACCTACCTACGAGCAGTACTTC.

This chain uses TRBV4-1 with TRBJ2-7; 7 bases align to TRBD2. CDR3 length equals 15 residues. J lost 2 bases, V lost 0 bases, and 4 bases had no gene match. Per the germline V gene, CDR1 is MGHRA and CDR2 is YSYEKL. The chain's CDR3 is CASSQDPGLTYEQYV. In nucleotides, the CDR3 is TGCGCCAGCAGCCAAGATCCGGGACTAACCTACGAGCAGTACGTC.

V usage is TRBV5-6 and J usage is TRBJ1-2; 8 bases line up with TRBD1. V was pared by 0 bases and J by 7 bases, with 5 bases of the junction left unmatched. The CDR3 covers 14 residues. CDR1 and CDR2 (germline): SGHDT, YYEEEE. CDR3 nucleotides: TGTGCCAGCAGCTTGGTTGGACAGGGTAGTGGCTACACCTTC. Amino acids: CASSLVGQGSGYTF.

The J gene is TRBJ1-6, the V gene TRBV5-6; 7 bases are a match to TRBD1. The germline CDR1 and CDR2 sequences are SGHDT and YYEEEE. Losses at the gene ends were 4 bases for V and 0 bases for J; bases not matched to a gene: 4. The CDR3 is made up of 16 amino acids. CDR3 in amino acids: CASSPGQPSYNSPLHF. As DNA, the CDR3 is TGTGCCAGCAGCCCGGGACAGCCCTCCTATAATTCACCCCTCCACTTT. Filled out from reference TRBV5-6 and TRBJ1-6, the complete variable domain reads DAGVTQSPTHLIKTRGQQVTLRCSPKSGHDTVSWYQQALGQGPQFIFQYYEEEERQRGNFPDRFSGHQFPNYSSELNVNALLLGDSALYLCASSPGQPSYNSPLHFGNGTRLTVT.

CDR3 in DNA: TGTGCCAGCAGTGCGCTAGCGGGGGGCACAGATACGCAGTATTTT. It yields the protein CASSALAGGTDTQYF. The genes are TRBV2 and TRBJ2-3, with 10 nucleotides matching TRBD2. Germline V lookup: CDR1 SNHLY, CDR2 FYNNEI. The CDR3 is 15 residues long. V shed 4 bases, J shed 1 base, and the junction held 2 bases outside the gene matches. Supplemented by reference TRBV2 and TRBJ2-3, the full variable domain reads EPEVTQTPSHQVTQMGQEVILRCVPISNHLYFYWYRQILGQKVEFLVSFYNNEISEKSEIFDDQFSVERPDGSNFTLKIRSTKLEDSAMYFCASSALAGGTDTQYFGPGTRLTVL.

DNA for the CDR3: TGCAGTTATACAGAGGGCACTGAAGCTTTCTTT. It codes for CSYTEGTEAFF. The chain recombines TRBV20-1 with TRBJ1-1; D is uncertain. This CDR3 has 11 residues. Germline CDR1 is DFQATT and CDR2 is SNEGSKA (reference sequence). V gave up 8 bases and J gave up 4 bases, with 11 bases separating them.

V gene TRBV28 combines with J gene TRBJ2-7; D remains ambiguous. This CDR3 is 14 amino acids long. Germline CDR1 is MDHEN and CDR2 is SYDVKM. Deletions cut 5 bases from V and 3 bases from J, with 14 bases between. In DNA form, the CDR3 reads TGTGCCAGCAGTGGCCTGACAAGGAGCTACGAGCAGTACGTC. Translating it yields CASSGLTRSYEQYV.

This sequence joins TRBV19 and TRBJ2-3; D is undetermined. This CDR3 has 14 amino acids. Between the trimmed V and J ends, which lost 8 bases and 0 bases, there was a span of 12 bases. Per germline, CDR1 LNHDA and CDR2 SQIVND (reference sequence). The CDR3 DNA reads as TGTGCCAGTGGCCTAAAACCTAGCACAGATACGCAGTATTTT. Translated: CASGLKPSTDTQYF.

The V and J genes are TRBV27 and TRBJ1-2; D is ambiguous. The CDR3 spans 12 residues. Trimming removed 6 bases at V and 4 bases at J, with 9 bases between. Germline-derived CDR1 and CDR2 are MNHEY and SMNVEV (reference sequence). CDR3 region: CASRGLIYGYTF. For the CDR3, the DNA is TGTGCCAGCAGGGGTCTGATCTATGGCTACACCTTC.

The chain recombines TRBV29-1 with TRBJ2-2, with D unresolved. V was cut by 6 bases and J by 7 bases, with 15 bases left in between. The CDR3 totals 13 residues. Germline CDR1 and CDR2: SQVTM and ANQGSEA. CDR3 coding DNA: TGCAGCGTGGCGACGGACGCCTTCGGGGAGCTGTTTTTT. Amino acid sequence: CSVATDAFGELFF.

This rearrangement joins TRBV3-1 to TRBJ1-2; 9 bases fit TRBD1. The V gene's germline CDR1 is LGHDT and CDR2 YNNKEL (reference sequence). The CDR3 is 17 residues long. Losses at the gene ends were 3 bases for V and 1 base for J; bases not matched to a gene: 9. CDR3 in amino acids: CASSQGDRELINYGYTF. CDR3 nucleotide sequence: TGTGCCAGCAGCCAGGGGGACAGGGAGCTGATTAACTATGGCTACACCTTC.

The V call is TRBV20-1, the J call TRBJ1-4, with D possibly matching TRBD1 (6 bases). Per the germline V gene, CDR1 is DFQATT and CDR2 is SNEGSKA (reference sequence). This CDR3 contains 12 residues. The ends were cut back, 6 bases at V and 6 bases at J, with 11 bases in the middle. CDR3 sequence (DNA): TGCAGTGCCAGGGGTGCCCATGAAAAACTGTTTTTT. Translating it yields CSARGAHEKLFF.

CDR3 DNA sequence: TGCAGCCGTAGGGCCGGGACCCGATCCCGGGATGAGCAGTTCTTC. Residues: CSRRAGTRSRDEQFF. The rearrangement joins TRBV20-1 to TRBJ2-1; D is tentatively TRBD1 or TRBD2 (5 bases each). CDR3 length: 15 amino acids. Germline lookup yields CDR1 DFQATT and CDR2 SNEGSKA (reference sequence).

The chain recombines TRBV30 with TRBJ2-5, with D unclear. V was pared by 1 base and J by 3 bases, with 6 bases between. CDR1 and CDR2 (germline): GTSNPN, SVGIG (reference sequence). The CDR3 has 12 amino acids. The chain's CDR3 is CAWSEAEETQYF. CDR3 in DNA: TGTGCCTGGAGTGAGGCGGAAGAGACCCAGTACTTC.

This clonotype was counted a single time. This rearrangement joins TRBV27 to TRBJ2-3; 8 bases agree with TRBD2. V lost 6 bases to trimming and J lost 5 bases; unmatched junction nucleotides: 13. Germline lookup yields CDR1 MNHEY and CDR2 SMNVEV (reference sequence). CDR3 length: 16 residues. The CDR3: CASRTLAGGHIDTQYF. The CDR3 DNA is TGTGCCAGCAGGACCCTCGCGGGGGGCCATATAGATACGCAGTATTTT.